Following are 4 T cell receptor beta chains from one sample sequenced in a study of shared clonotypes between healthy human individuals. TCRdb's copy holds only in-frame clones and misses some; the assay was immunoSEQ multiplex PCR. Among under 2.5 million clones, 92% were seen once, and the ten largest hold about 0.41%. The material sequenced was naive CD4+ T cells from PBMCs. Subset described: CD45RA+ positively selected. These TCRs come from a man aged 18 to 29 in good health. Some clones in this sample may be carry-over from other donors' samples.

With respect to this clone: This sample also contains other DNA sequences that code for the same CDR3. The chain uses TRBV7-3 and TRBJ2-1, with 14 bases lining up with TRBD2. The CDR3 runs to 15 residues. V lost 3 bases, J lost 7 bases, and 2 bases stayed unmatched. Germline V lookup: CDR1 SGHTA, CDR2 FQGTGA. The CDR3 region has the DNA TGTGCCAGCAGCTTCGGGACTAGCGGGAGTAATGAGCAGTTCTTC. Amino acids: CASSFGTSGSNEQFF. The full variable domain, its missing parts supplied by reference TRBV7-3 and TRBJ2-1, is GAGVSQTPSNKVTEKGKYVELRCDPISGHTALYWYRQSLGQGPEFLIYFQGTGAADDSGLPNDRFFAVRPEGSVSTLKIQRTERGDSAVYLCASSFGTSGSNEQFFGPGTRLTVL.

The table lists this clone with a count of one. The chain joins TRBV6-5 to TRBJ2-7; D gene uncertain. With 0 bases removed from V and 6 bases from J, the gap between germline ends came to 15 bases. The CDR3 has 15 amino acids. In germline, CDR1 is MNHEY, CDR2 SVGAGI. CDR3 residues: CASSYSRRVPGEQYF. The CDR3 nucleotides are TGTGCCAGCAGTTACTCCCGACGGGTTCCGGGCGAGCAGTACTTC.

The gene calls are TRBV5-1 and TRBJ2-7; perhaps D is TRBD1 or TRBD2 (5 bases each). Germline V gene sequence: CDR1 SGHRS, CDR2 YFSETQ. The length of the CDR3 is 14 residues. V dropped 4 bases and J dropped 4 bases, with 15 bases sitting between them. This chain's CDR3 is CASSRGDGYYEQYF. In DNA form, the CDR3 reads TGCGCCAGCAGCCGAGGGGACGGTTATTACGAGCAGTACTTC.

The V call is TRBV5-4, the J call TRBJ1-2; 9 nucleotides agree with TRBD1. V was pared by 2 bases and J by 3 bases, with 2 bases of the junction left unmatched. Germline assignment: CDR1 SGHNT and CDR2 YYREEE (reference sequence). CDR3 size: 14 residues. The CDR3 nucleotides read TGTGCCAGCAGCTTTGACAGGGGGGACTATGGCTACACCTTC. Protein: CASSFDRGDYGYTF.